Listed below are T cell receptor beta chains from one sample, sequenced in a study of monozygotic twins with inflammatory bowel disease. TCRdb reprocessed the 5' RACE reads and stores each CDR3 protein as one record, lacking DNA. Its table lists around 380,000 distinct CDR3 sequences. Sequencing was carried out using blood. These receptors were taken from a human donor with ulcerative colitis or Crohn's disease, or a healthy co-twin of an affected twin (not recorded which). Both conserved end residues are part of each CDR3.

J gene: TRBJ2-1
V gene: TRBV29-1
CDR3 protein: CSVRAGTSYNEQFF

J gene: TRBJ2-3
V gene: TRBV6-1
CDR3 protein: CAVRGTSGTSTDTQYF

J gene: TRBJ1-2
V gene: TRBV29-1
CDR3 protein: CSVGRTDYGYTF

J gene: TRBJ1-1
V gene: TRBV5-1
CDR3 protein: CASSSDSASLNTEAFF

J gene: TRBJ2-1
V gene: TRBV20-1
CDR3 protein: CSASDPLGPSAYSYNEQFF

J gene: TRBJ2-5
V gene: TRBV20-1
CDR3 protein: CSAREYYQETQYF

J gene: TRBJ2-5
V gene: TRBV11-2
CDR3 protein: CASSSLPSGAGKKETQYF

J gene: TRBJ1-6
V gene: TRBV19
CDR3 protein: CAISIGGSPLHF

J gene: TRBJ1-5
V gene: TRBV19
CDR3 protein: CASSILPGDRRPQHF

J gene: TRBJ2-5
V gene: TRBV24-1
CDR3 protein: CATSVMTSATLRRATQYF

J gene: TRBJ1-1
V gene: TRBV5-4
CDR3 protein: CASSPGGANTEAFF

J gene: TRBJ2-1
V gene: TRBV5-1
CDR3 protein: CASSFGLAGSSYNEQFF

J gene: TRBJ1-2
V gene: TRBV5-1
CDR3 protein: CASSLNGQGGTGYTF

J gene: TRBJ1-1
V gene: TRBV6-6
CDR3 protein: CASSREVMNTEAFF

J gene: TRBJ1-5
V gene: TRBV12-3/TRBV12-4
CDR3 protein: CASSPSSGANQPQHF

J gene: TRBJ2-1
V gene: TRBV5-1
CDR3 protein: CATGQGINEQFF

J gene: TRBJ2-7
V gene: TRBV24-1
CDR3 protein: CATSERREGSAMLLSEQYF

J gene: TRBJ2-2
V gene: TRBV20-1
CDR3 protein: CSARLYGRGTGELFF

J gene: TRBJ2-3
V gene: TRBV5-1
CDR3 protein: CASSLARSGGADTQYF

J gene: TRBJ2-3
V gene: TRBV20-1
CDR3 protein: CSAETGTDTQYF

J gene: TRBJ2-5
V gene: TRBV5-1
CDR3 protein: CASSLGTGETQYF

J gene: TRBJ2-2
V gene: TRBV5-4
CDR3 protein: CASSSAAGGPTGELFF

J gene: TRBJ1-1
V gene: TRBV6-2/TRBV6-3
CDR3 protein: CASSSRQRLNMNTEAFF

J gene: TRBJ2-2
V gene: TRBV19
CDR3 protein: CASSWSAGELFF

J gene: TRBJ2-5
V gene: TRBV24-1
CDR3 protein: CATSPPLGTQYF

J gene: TRBJ1-2
V gene: TRBV5-4
CDR3 protein: CASSLAWDRGGYTF

J gene: TRBJ2-5
V gene: TRBV11-2
CDR3 protein: CASSPPVETQYF

J gene: TRBJ2-3
V gene: TRBV4-3
CDR3 protein: CASSQDPGHRTDTQYF

J gene: TRBJ2-1
V gene: TRBV6-5
CDR3 protein: CASSSTGKGYNEQFF

J gene: TRBJ1-1
V gene: TRBV5-1
CDR3 protein: CASSLAGREPAFF

J gene: TRBJ2-7
V gene: TRBV7-2
CDR3 protein: CASSSTQKNYEQYF

J gene: TRBJ1-1
V gene: TRBV29-1
CDR3 protein: CSVGVDRNTEAFF

J gene: TRBJ2-1
V gene: TRBV2
CDR3 protein: CASSDNRQGAEQFF